These T cell receptor beta chains were read from a single sample in a study of blood T cells in healthy people across ages. Via MiXCR, TCRdb re-called the 5' RACE reads, giving one row per CDR3 protein. The sample consists of about 770,000 distinct CDR3 sequences, around two fifths of them appearing once. The sequenced material came from blood. Every receptor here comes from a man aged 55 to 70 in good health. Each CDR3 is given with its conserved first and last residue. The D gene is left open where the match is weak. Clone size is shown for a subset of rows, as once, few, many or a class of expanded clone.

v_call: TRBV4-1
clone_size: NA
d_call: NA
j_call: TRBJ1-5
cdr3_aa: CASSQAGGRNQPQHF
cdr3_nt: TGCGCCAGCAGCCAAGCGGGGGGAAGGAATCAGCCCCAGCATTTT

v_call: TRBV7-3
clone_size: NA
d_call: NA
j_call: TRBJ1-6
cdr3_aa: CASSFRRENSPLHF
cdr3_nt: TGTGCCAGCAGCTTCCGCAGAGAGAATTCACCCCTCCACTTT

v_call: TRBV20-1
clone_size: NA
d_call: TRBD1
j_call: TRBJ2-1
cdr3_aa: CSAFGQGRSNEQFF
cdr3_nt: TGCAGTGCCTTTGGACAGGGGCGAAGTAATGAGCAGTTCTTC

v_call: TRBV5-5
clone_size: NA
d_call: NA
j_call: TRBJ2-7
cdr3_aa: CASSFLGEVYEQYF
cdr3_nt: TGTGCCAGCAGCTTTCTCGGGGAGGTCTACGAGCAGTACTTC

v_call: TRBV2
clone_size: NA
d_call: NA
j_call: TRBJ1-5
cdr3_aa: CASSEESGLGYSNQPQHF
cdr3_nt: TGTGCCAGCAGTGAAGAGTCCGGGCTCGGGTATAGCAATCAGCCCCAGCATTTT

v_call: TRBV6-5
clone_size: NA
d_call: NA
j_call: TRBJ1-1
cdr3_aa: CASSSLGTETEAFF
cdr3_nt: TGTGCCAGCAGTTCCCTCGGAACAGAGACTGAAGCTTTCTTT

v_call: TRBV12-3/TRBV12-4
clone_size: NA
d_call: TRBD1
j_call: TRBJ1-5
cdr3_aa: CASSRGTGSPLSNQPQHF
cdr3_nt: TGTGCCAGCAGCCGTGGGACAGGGTCCCCCCTTAGCAATCAGCCCCAGCATTTT

v_call: TRBV20-1
clone_size: few
d_call: NA
j_call: TRBJ2-1
cdr3_aa: CSARESVHEQFF
cdr3_nt: TGCAGTGCTAGAGAGAGTGTCCATGAGCAGTTCTTC

v_call: TRBV24-1
clone_size: NA
d_call: NA
j_call: TRBJ2-4
cdr3_aa: CATSADENIQYF
cdr3_nt: TGTGCCACCAGTGCGGACGAAAACATTCAGTACTTC

v_call: TRBV5-5
clone_size: few
d_call: TRBD1
j_call: TRBJ2-5
cdr3_aa: CASSFDRGLPTQYF
cdr3_nt: TGTGCCAGCAGTTTCGACAGGGGGCTGCCGACCCAGTACTTC

v_call: TRBV6-2/TRBV6-3
clone_size: NA
d_call: NA
j_call: TRBJ2-5
cdr3_aa: CASSWGSDGPGETQYF
cdr3_nt: TGTGCCAGCAGTTGGGGTAGCGACGGGCCTGGAGAGACCCAGTACTTC

v_call: TRBV19
clone_size: NA
d_call: NA
j_call: TRBJ1-1
cdr3_aa: CASQNPGGNTEAFF
cdr3_nt: TGTGCCAGTCAGAATCCGGGGGGGAACACTGAAGCTTTCTTT

v_call: TRBV7-2
clone_size: NA
d_call: NA
j_call: TRBJ2-4
cdr3_aa: CASSRAGTSGGNIQYF
cdr3_nt: TGTGCCAGCAGTAGAGCCGGGACCAGCGGTGGAAACATTCAGTACTTC

v_call: TRBV7-2
clone_size: NA
d_call: TRBD1
j_call: TRBJ2-7
cdr3_aa: CASSLMAGQGSYEQYF
cdr3_nt: TGTGCCAGCAGCCTGATGGCGGGACAGGGGAGTTACGAGCAGTACTTC

v_call: TRBV10-3
clone_size: NA
d_call: NA
j_call: TRBJ1-2
cdr3_aa: CAMSPEGNYGYTF
cdr3_nt: TGTGCCATGAGCCCAGAGGGGAACTATGGCTACACCTTC

v_call: TRBV20-1
clone_size: few
d_call: TRBD2
j_call: TRBJ2-3
cdr3_aa: CSARGLAGGSTDTQYF
cdr3_nt: TGCAGTGCTAGGGGACTAGCGGGGGGGAGCACAGATACGCAGTATTTT

v_call: TRBV9
clone_size: NA
d_call: NA
j_call: TRBJ2-7
cdr3_aa: CASRRGGITYEQYF
cdr3_nt: TGTGCCAGCAGGAGAGGGGGAATAACCTACGAGCAGTACTTC

v_call: TRBV21-1
clone_size: NA
d_call: NA
j_call: TRBJ1-5
cdr3_aa: CATPYEPQHF
cdr3_nt: TGTGCCACCCCGTATGAGCCCCAGCATTTT

v_call: TRBV20-1
clone_size: NA
d_call: TRBD1
j_call: TRBJ1-6
cdr3_aa: CSARTGSSSYNSPLHF
cdr3_nt: TGCAGTGCGAGGACAGGGAGTAGCTCCTATAATTCACCCCTCCACTTT

v_call: TRBV29-1
clone_size: many
d_call: TRBD1
j_call: TRBJ2-1
cdr3_aa: CSVAGTDSYNEQFF
cdr3_nt: TGCAGCGTCGCCGGGACAGACTCCTACAATGAGCAGTTCTTC

v_call: TRBV6-2/TRBV6-3
clone_size: NA
d_call: NA
j_call: TRBJ1-5
cdr3_aa: CASREDTTSNQPQHF
cdr3_nt: TGTGCCAGCAGAGAGGACACCACAAGCAATCAGCCCCAGCATTTT

v_call: TRBV7-8
clone_size: NA
d_call: NA
j_call: TRBJ2-3
cdr3_aa: CASSLALDRFTQYF
cdr3_nt: TGTGCCAGCAGCTTAGCGCTTGACAGATTTACGCAGTATTTT

v_call: TRBV7-3
clone_size: many
d_call: TRBD2
j_call: TRBJ2-1
cdr3_aa: CASSFSGATYNEQFF
cdr3_nt: TGTGCCAGCAGCTTTAGCGGGGCAACCTACAATGAGCAGTTCTTC

v_call: TRBV5-1
clone_size: once
d_call: NA
j_call: TRBJ2-1
cdr3_aa: CASSLDGREEQFF
cdr3_nt: TGCGCCAGCAGCTTGGACGGTCGAGAGGAGCAGTTCTTC

v_call: TRBV7-2
clone_size: many
d_call: NA
j_call: TRBJ2-7
cdr3_aa: CASSLAHGQPYEQYF
cdr3_nt: TGTGCCAGCAGCTTAGCGCATGGACAGCCTTACGAGCAGTACTTC

v_call: TRBV5-6
clone_size: NA
d_call: NA
j_call: TRBJ2-3
cdr3_aa: CASSGRDTTDTQYF
cdr3_nt: TGTGCCAGCAGCGGCCGGGACACCACAGATACGCAGTATTTT

v_call: TRBV7-6
clone_size: NA
d_call: TRBD1
j_call: TRBJ2-5
cdr3_aa: CASSLARTGGETQYF
cdr3_nt: TGTGCTAGCAGCTTAGCCCGGACAGGGGGCGAGACCCAGTACTTC

v_call: TRBV18
clone_size: NA
d_call: TRBD1
j_call: TRBJ1-5
cdr3_aa: CASSPQWDRNQPQHF
cdr3_nt: TGTGCCAGCTCACCACAGTGGGACAGGAATCAGCCCCAGCATTTT

v_call: TRBV5-1
clone_size: NA
d_call: NA
j_call: TRBJ2-2
cdr3_aa: CASSFKGTLDTGELFF
cdr3_nt: TGCGCCAGCAGCTTTAAGGGGACCCTCGACACCGGGGAGCTGTTTTTT

v_call: TRBV20-1
clone_size: many
d_call: TRBD1
j_call: TRBJ2-3
cdr3_aa: CSARSTRGLTDTQYF
cdr3_nt: TGCAGTGCTAGATCCACCAGGGGGCTCACAGATACGCAGTATTTT

v_call: TRBV27
clone_size: NA
d_call: TRBD1
j_call: TRBJ2-7
cdr3_aa: CASSLPLTGGNYNEQYF
cdr3_nt: TGTGCCAGCAGTTTACCCCTGACAGGGGGCAACTACAATGAGCAGTACTTC

v_call: TRBV30
clone_size: few
d_call: NA
j_call: TRBJ1-6
cdr3_aa: CAWSSGANSPLHF
cdr3_nt: TGTGCCTGGAGTTCTGGGGCCAATTCACCCCTCCACTTT

v_call: TRBV2
clone_size: NA
d_call: NA
j_call: TRBJ1-4
cdr3_aa: CASSGPRELFF
cdr3_nt: TGTGCCAGCTCCGGGCCACGCGAACTGTTTTTT

v_call: TRBV20-1
clone_size: NA
d_call: NA
j_call: TRBJ2-7
cdr3_aa: CSAHMIGMAYEQYF
cdr3_nt: TGCAGTGCCCATATGATAGGGATGGCCTACGAGCAGTACTTC

v_call: TRBV4-1
clone_size: NA
d_call: TRBD1
j_call: TRBJ1-1
cdr3_aa: CASSVRGPVNTEAFF
cdr3_nt: TGCGCCAGCAGCGTCAGGGGGCCGGTGAACACTGAAGCTTTCTTT

v_call: TRBV20-1
clone_size: NA
d_call: TRBD1
j_call: TRBJ1-2
cdr3_aa: CSARDVGTWQGADGYTF
cdr3_nt: TGCAGTGCTAGAGATGTGGGAACTTGGCAGGGGGCAGATGGCTACACCTTC

v_call: TRBV12-3/TRBV12-4
clone_size: NA
d_call: NA
j_call: TRBJ2-7
cdr3_aa: CASSTGRNASHNEQYF
cdr3_nt: TGTGCCAGCAGTACAGGACGTAACGCGTCCCACAATGAGCAGTACTTC

v_call: TRBV27
clone_size: NA
d_call: TRBD1
j_call: TRBJ1-2
cdr3_aa: CASSLRQGDLYGYTF
cdr3_nt: TGTGCCAGCAGTTTAAGACAGGGCGACCTATATGGCTACACCTTC

v_call: TRBV20-1
clone_size: many
d_call: TRBD2
j_call: TRBJ2-5
cdr3_aa: CSAGTNKETQYF
cdr3_nt: TGCAGTGCGGGGACTAACAAAGAGACCCAGTACTTC

v_call: TRBV6-2/TRBV6-3
clone_size: NA
d_call: NA
j_call: TRBJ2-3
cdr3_aa: CASSYHGTQYF
cdr3_nt: TGTGCCAGCAGTTATCACGGTACGCAGTATTTT

v_call: TRBV6-1
clone_size: NA
d_call: NA
j_call: TRBJ2-6
cdr3_aa: CASIFGSGANVLTF
cdr3_nt: TGTGCCAGCATATTCGGGTCTGGGGCCAACGTCCTGACTTTC

v_call: TRBV6-6
clone_size: few
d_call: TRBD2
j_call: TRBJ2-1
cdr3_aa: CASSYQTSGGAYNEQFF
cdr3_nt: TGTGCCAGCAGTTACCAGACTAGCGGGGGGGCCTACAATGAGCAGTTCTTC

v_call: TRBV4-3
clone_size: NA
d_call: TRBD2
j_call: TRBJ2-3
cdr3_aa: CASSQDTSGGTRQYF
cdr3_nt: TGCGCCAGCAGCCAAGATACAAGCGGGGGGACACGCCAGTATTTT

v_call: TRBV24-1
clone_size: NA
d_call: TRBD1
j_call: TRBJ1-6
cdr3_aa: CATSDPDRTNSPLHF
cdr3_nt: TGTGCCACCAGTGACCCGGACAGGACAAATTCACCCCTCCACTTT

v_call: TRBV20-1
clone_size: NA
d_call: NA
j_call: TRBJ1-3
cdr3_aa: CSARDSGSPRSGNTIYF
cdr3_nt: TGCAGTGCTAGAGATTCAGGGTCCCCCCGCTCTGGAAACACCATATATTTT

v_call: TRBV12-3/TRBV12-4
clone_size: NA
d_call: NA
j_call: TRBJ2-5
cdr3_aa: CASRPESNEQYF
cdr3_nt: TGTGCCAGCAGACCCGAATCCAATGAGCAGTACTTC

v_call: TRBV20-1
clone_size: NA
d_call: NA
j_call: TRBJ2-1
cdr3_aa: CSARGWDSSPHEQFF
cdr3_nt: TGCAGTGCCCGGGGGTGGGACTCCTCGCCCCATGAGCAGTTCTTC

v_call: TRBV10-2
clone_size: NA
d_call: TRBD1
j_call: TRBJ1-2
cdr3_aa: CASRPGQGYFVYGYTF
cdr3_nt: TGCGCCAGCAGGCCGGGACAGGGGTATTTCGTCTATGGCTACACCTTC

v_call: TRBV27
clone_size: NA
d_call: NA
j_call: TRBJ2-2
cdr3_aa: CASSSSGTANTGELFF
cdr3_nt: TGTGCCAGCAGTTCATCAGGGACGGCGAACACCGGGGAGCTGTTTTTT

v_call: TRBV5-1
clone_size: NA
d_call: NA
j_call: TRBJ2-2
cdr3_aa: CASSLQIPNTGELFF
cdr3_nt: TGCGCCAGCAGCTTGCAGATTCCGAACACCGGGGAGCTGTTTTTT

v_call: TRBV6-1
clone_size: many
d_call: NA
j_call: TRBJ2-1
cdr3_aa: CASSRTYNEQFF
cdr3_nt: TGTGCCAGCAGTCGGACATACAATGAGCAGTTCTTC

v_call: TRBV27
clone_size: NA
d_call: NA
j_call: TRBJ1-6
cdr3_aa: CASSLTAPRFWPLHF
cdr3_nt: TGTGCCAGCAGTTTGACAGCGCCCCGTTTTTGGCCCCTCCACTTT